This T cell receptor (beta chain) stems from a study of cytotoxic CD8 clonotypes in ibrutinib-treated CLL (TCRdb year 2021). As for the study more broadly: The cohort had over ten relapsed/refractory and roughly 15 treatment-naive patients; some 17 were IGHV unmutated. All remission and progressive disease samples were collected while patients were still receiving ibrutinib. Partial responses were observed in approximately 24 patients and complete responses in 2; after a median follow-up of 68 months, remission was maintained in 14 patients and progression was observed in roughly twelve. Response samples were taken after a median of 12 months on treatment, ranging from 6 to 36 months. Of the approximately 86 participants in the trial, roughly 25 had longitudinal samples available. Samples averaged roughly 260,000 productive templates and just under 95,000 productive rearrangements. Cryopreserved peripheral blood mononuclear cells were obtained before treatment, at response, and at either sustained remission or disease progression.

CDR3 length: 14 amino acids, cysteine to phenylalanine. The only DNA kept is the CDR3, 42 bases in frame from the first base. The germline V gene supplies CDR1 SQVTM and CDR2 ANQGSEA. Between the V and J ends, shortened by 2 bases and 2 bases respectively, the junction contains 12 bases. A MiSeq instrument was used for deep resolution sequencing, which targeted depths ranging from 1 in 1 million up to 1 in 200,000 T cells, with coverage averaging 10x for each clonotype. TCR beta libraries were generated with the immunoSEQ hsTCRB Kit. The source study handled its data this way. ImmunoSEQ Data Assistant and ImmunoSEQ Analyzer were used for data analysis, and V, D and J genes were assigned according to IMGT definitions. Clonality, which ranges from 0 to 1, was calculated as one minus the normalized Shannon entropy of productive rearrangement frequencies. Public clonotype analysis was restricted to overrepresented clonotypes comprising at least 0.05% of each patient's repertoire. Roughly 12 age-matched healthy donor repertoires from immuneACCESS were used as controls for clonality. Drawn from immuneACCESS, this table holds only the in-frame rearrangements with V and J called that TCRdb kept. Clones are partly lost; checked studies trace under half to an unresolved V gene and leave the rest unexplained. The DNA was the basis for D and trimming; V, J and clone size are from that table. This sample gives approximately 340,000 clones in total; roughly two thirds of them show up just once. Clones ranked in the top ten supply roughly 6% of the sample.

For TCR beta library preparation, around 2 micrograms of genomic DNA were isolated from cryopreserved PBMCs. Longitudinal blood samples from CLL patients on ibrutinib monotherapy were analyzed using high-throughput TCR beta sequencing. The patients took part in an open-label, single-center phase 2 trial of ibrutinib monotherapy. With regard to this clone: Its binding antigen is unknown. Base qualities are missing; no much larger clone stands one base away.

What the study reported, not specific to this receptor: Public clonotypes were rare and either shrank or stayed stable during treatment, and the rise in clonality at ibrutinib response reflected expansion of private clonotypes. Sustained-remission and progressing patients did not have matched sampling times, and lymph node repertoires were not examined. Baseline clonality was found to be higher than that of age-matched healthy donors and was strongly correlated with circulating CD8+ T-cell counts. Clonality increased at ibrutinib response, stayed stable in sustained remission, and fell back toward baseline at progression.

This receptor was identified in a human donor with chronic lymphocytic leukemia. The chain couples TRBV29-1 to TRBJ2-5; no confident D gene assignment can be made. Sequences were derived from PBMCs, sampled after 36 months of ibrutinib treatment. The sequenced DNA is TGCAGCGTTGAAAACTACACCAAGCAAGAGACCCAGTACTTC. This codes for CSVENYTKQETQYF.